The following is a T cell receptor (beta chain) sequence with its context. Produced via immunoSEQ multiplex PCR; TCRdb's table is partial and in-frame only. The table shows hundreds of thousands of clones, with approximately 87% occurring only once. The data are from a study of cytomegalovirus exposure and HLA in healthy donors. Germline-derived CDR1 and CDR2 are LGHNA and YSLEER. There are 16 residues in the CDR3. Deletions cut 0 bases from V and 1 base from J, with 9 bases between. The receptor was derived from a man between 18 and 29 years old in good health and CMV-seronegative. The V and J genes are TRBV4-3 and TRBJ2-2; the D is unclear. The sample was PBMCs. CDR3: CASSQDRIMNTGELFF. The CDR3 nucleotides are TGCGCCAGCAGCCAAGACAGAATAATGAACACCGGGGAGCTGTTTTTT.